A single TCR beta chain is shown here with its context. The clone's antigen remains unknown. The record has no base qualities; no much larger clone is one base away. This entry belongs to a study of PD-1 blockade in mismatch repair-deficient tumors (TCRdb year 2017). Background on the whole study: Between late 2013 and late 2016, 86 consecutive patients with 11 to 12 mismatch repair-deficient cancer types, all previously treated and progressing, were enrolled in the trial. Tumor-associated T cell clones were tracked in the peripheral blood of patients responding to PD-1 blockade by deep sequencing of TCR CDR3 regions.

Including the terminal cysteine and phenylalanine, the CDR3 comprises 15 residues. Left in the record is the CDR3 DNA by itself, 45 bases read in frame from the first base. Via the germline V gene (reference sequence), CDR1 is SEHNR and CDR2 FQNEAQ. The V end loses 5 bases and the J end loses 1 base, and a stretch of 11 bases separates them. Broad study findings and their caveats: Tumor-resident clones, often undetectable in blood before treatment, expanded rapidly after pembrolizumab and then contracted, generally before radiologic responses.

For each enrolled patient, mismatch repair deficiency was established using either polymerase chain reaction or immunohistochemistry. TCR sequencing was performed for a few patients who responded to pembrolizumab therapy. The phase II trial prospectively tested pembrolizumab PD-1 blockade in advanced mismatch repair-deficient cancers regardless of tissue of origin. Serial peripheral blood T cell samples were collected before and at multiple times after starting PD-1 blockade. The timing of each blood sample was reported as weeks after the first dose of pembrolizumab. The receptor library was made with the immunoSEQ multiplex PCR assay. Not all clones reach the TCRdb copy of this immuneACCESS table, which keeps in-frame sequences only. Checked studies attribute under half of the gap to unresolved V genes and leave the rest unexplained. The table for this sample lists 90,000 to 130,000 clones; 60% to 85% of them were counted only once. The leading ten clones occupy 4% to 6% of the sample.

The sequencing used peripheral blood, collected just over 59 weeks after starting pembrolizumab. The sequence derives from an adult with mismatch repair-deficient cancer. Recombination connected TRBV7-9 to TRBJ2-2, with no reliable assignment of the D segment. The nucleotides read TGTGCCAGCAGCACTTGGACGGGGAACACCGGGGAGCTGTTTTTT. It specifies CASSTWTGNTGELFF.